These 3 T cell receptor beta chains share one sample of origin, sequenced in a study of metastatic and nonmetastatic thyroid tumors. Thyroid surgery was preceded by no treatment in any patient. TCRdb redid the clone calls on the PCR reads using MiXCR. The sample contains 20,000 or so clones, 15% to 17% of which appear only once. The sequencing input was blood. The receptors derive from a female donor with papillary thyroid cancer or a benign thyroid nodule (not recorded which). Some clones in this sample may be carry-over from other donors' samples.

This clone was recorded at least ten times. This chain links TRBV29-1 with TRBJ2-3; the D gene could be TRBD1 or TRBD2 (5 bases each). This CDR3 region has 15 residues. V shed 8 bases and J shed 2 bases, with 20 bases lying between them. Germline V gene data show CDR1 as SQVTM and CDR2 as ANQGSEA. The CDR3 sequence: CSSGGRNRFTDTQYF. The CDR3, as DNA: TGCAGCAGTGGGGGAAGGAACCGGTTCACAGATACGCAGTATTTT.

For this clone: A much larger clone is a single base away; this may be a read error. The rearrangement uses TRBV9 and TRBJ2-5, with 14 nucleotides matching TRBD2. This CDR3 region has 15 residues. Germline CDR1 is SGDLS and CDR2 is YYNGEE. The CDR3, as DNA: TGTGCCAGCAGCGCAGGGACTAGCGGGAGTGAGATCCAGTACTTC. Translation gives CASSAGTSGSEIQYF.

This clone has a handful of counts. V usage is TRBV6-1 and J usage is TRBJ2-1; 8 bases are a match to TRBD1. Germline values: CDR1 MNHNS, CDR2 SASEGT. The V segment lost 6 bases and the J segment 8 bases; nucleotides outside the gene matches: 12. The CDR3 is 15 residues long. DNA of the CDR3: TGTGCCAGCAGCAAGACAGGGGCCTCAGTCGATGAGCAGTTCTTC. Translation gives CASSKTGASVDEQFF.